The 17 T cell receptor beta chains in this list originate from one sample, sequenced in a study of T cell responses to AZD1222 COVID-19 vaccine. TCRdb keeps only in-frame clones here, not all; method: immunoSEQ multiplex PCR. Seen here are 140,000 to 150,000 clones, about 93% observed once, and the top ten hold around 3.8%. The sequencing here drew on peripheral blood, taken on day 0 of AZD1222 vaccination. These receptors were taken from an adult in good health.

Worth noting for this clone: Mismatch with germline at one junction end may stem from a read error. This chain joins TRBV12-3 or TRBV12-4 and TRBJ1-2; perhaps TRBD1 as D (5 bases). CDR3 size: 13 residues. For the CDR3, the DNA is TGTGCCAGCAGATTAGGGGTCTCGGATGGCTACACCTTC. Translating it yields CASRLGVSDGYTF.

J is TRBJ1-2 and V is TRBV19; 7 nucleotides line up with TRBD1. The ends lost 1 base at V and 4 bases at J; junction bases unmatched: 6. The length of the CDR3 is 15 residues. Germline CDR1 and CDR2: LNHDA and SQIVND (reference sequence). The CDR3 reads CASSIGTGEAYGYTF. In nucleotides, the CDR3 is TGTGCCAGTAGTATAGGAACAGGGGAGGCCTATGGCTACACCTTC.

The chain combines TRBV19 with TRBJ2-5; D perhaps matches TRBD1 (7 bases). CDR1 is LNHDA and CDR2 is SQIVND in the germline V gene (reference sequence). Trimming cost V 5 bases and J 6 bases, with 16 bases left between them. There are 14 residues in the CDR3. The CDR3 bases are TGTGCCAGTAGTGCGGGACAGTTACGAAAGACCCAGTACTTC. Amino acids: CASSAGQLRKTQYF.

The chain employs TRBV4-1 and TRBJ1-5, with 8 bases aligning to TRBD1. Unmatched junction bases numbered 5, after V lost 3 bases and J lost 4 bases. Germline CDR1 MGHRA, CDR2 YSYEKL. This CDR3 region has 15 residues. This CDR3 reads CASSQDRAGNQPQHF. The CDR3 bases are TGCGCCAGCAGCCAGGACAGGGCGGGGAATCAGCCCCAGCATTTT.

V gene TRBV7-8 combines with J gene TRBJ2-1; TRBD2 agrees at 8 bases. Losses at the gene ends were 6 bases for V and 5 bases for J; bases not matched to a gene: 9. CDR3 length: 15 residues. The V gene's germline CDR1 is SGHVS and CDR2 FQNEAQ. The CDR3 loop is CASSLGLGFDNEQFF. CDR3 nucleotides: TGTGCCAGCAGTTTGGGACTAGGCTTTGACAATGAGCAGTTCTTC.

This chain links TRBV7-2 with TRBJ2-1; 8 bases are a match to TRBD2. Germline V gene sequence: CDR1 SGHTA, CDR2 FQGNSA. Losses at the gene ends were 4 bases for V and 0 bases for J; bases not matched to a gene: 5. The CDR3 has 16 amino acids. The CDR3 DNA follows: TGTGCCAGCAGCTCCACTAGCGGAAACTCCTACAATGAGCAGTTCTTC. This sequence encodes CASSSTSGNSYNEQFF.

This rearrangement joins TRBV18 to TRBJ1-1; D may be TRBD1 (5 bases). The V gene lost 4 bases and the J gene lost 2 bases, with 17 bases spanning the gap. Germline V gene lookup returns CDR1 KGHSH and CDR2 LQKENI. The CDR3 runs to 16 residues. CDR3 in DNA: TGTGCCAGCTCACGAATCCGGGACGCCCAAAACACTGAAGCTTTCTTT. Encoded protein: CASSRIRDAQNTEAFF.

CDR3 nucleotides: TGTGCCAGCAGCCTACGTATCCAAGAGACCCAGTACTTC. Its translation is CASSLRIQETQYF. The V and J genes are TRBV5-8 and TRBJ2-5; no definite D call. CDR1 is SGHTS, CDR2 YDEGEE, per germline. The CDR3 is made up of 13 amino acids. V was shortened by 4 bases and J by 1 base, with 8 bases between the two germline ends.

The rearrangement joins TRBV27 to TRBJ1-6; D unresolved. Deletions cut 6 bases from V and 7 bases from J, with 16 bases between. The CDR3 is 15 residues long. Germline CDR1 and CDR2: MNHEY and SMNVEV (reference sequence). CDR3 sequence: CASSQTSGANSPLHF. DNA of the CDR3: TGTGCCAGCAGCCAAACATCGGGAGCGAATTCACCCCTCCACTTT.

This clone was counted a few times. The genes are TRBV28 and TRBJ2-7, with D perhaps matching TRBD1 (5 bases). The CDR3 is made up of 14 amino acids. Trimming left V 7 bases short and J 6 bases short, with 19 bases between. The germline V gene has CDR1 MDHEN and CDR2 SYDVKM. This CDR3 is CASTPSSGLSEQYF. Here the CDR3 DNA reads TGTGCCAGCACCCCTTCGTCAGGGTTGAGCGAGCAGTACTTC.

The CDR3 reads CATSRDPGTYEQYF. CDR3 in DNA: TGTGCCACCAGCAGAGACCCGGGGACCTACGAGCAGTACTTC. This chain joins TRBV15 and TRBJ2-7; maybe TRBD2 (5 bases). The V end was cut by 0 bases, the J end by 2 bases, with 8 bases between. CDR3 length: 14 residues. Germline V CDR1 and CDR2: LNHNV, YYDKDF (reference sequence).

With regard to this clone: Other DNA variants within this sample encode the same CDR3. The chain carries TRBV27 and TRBJ2-1; a possible D gene is TRBD2 (6 bases). The V end was cut by 3 bases, the J end by 1 base, with 10 bases between. The CDR3 has 15 amino acids. From germline, CDR1 is MNHEY and CDR2 SMNVEV (reference sequence). The CDR3 DNA is TGTGCCAGCAGTTTGACGGGAGTGTCCTACAATGAGCAGTTCTTC. Protein: CASSLTGVSYNEQFF.

The V call is TRBV19, the J call TRBJ2-5; perhaps TRBD1 as D (6 bases). The V gene's germline CDR1 is LNHDA and CDR2 SQIVND (reference sequence). Trimming removed 6 bases at V and 4 bases at J, with 15 bases between. This CDR3 region has 14 residues. CDR3 sequence: CASSPWQGRETQYF. CDR3 coding DNA: TGTGCCAGTAGCCCCTGGCAGGGGAGAGAGACCCAGTACTTC.

V gene TRBV3-1 (or the pseudogene TRBV3-2) combines with J gene TRBJ2-7; the match to TRBD1 covers 7 bases. The CDR3 sequence is 15 residues long. Losses at the gene ends were 3 bases for V and 2 bases for J; bases not matched to a gene: 7. Germline-derived CDR1 and CDR2 are LGHDT and YNNKEL (reference sequence). The CDR3 sequence is CASSHSTGNPYEQYF. CDR3 coding DNA: TGTGCCAGCAGCCACTCGACAGGGAATCCCTACGAGCAGTACTTC.

The J gene is TRBJ1-6, the V gene TRBV19; possibly TRBD1 for D (5 bases). From germline, CDR1 is LNHDA and CDR2 SQIVND (reference sequence). Trimming shortened V by 8 bases and J by 8 bases, and 16 bases separated the two germline ends. The CDR3 spans 14 residues. CDR3 protein: CASRYDGGHSPLHF. The DNA of the CDR3 is TGTGCCAGTCGCTATGATGGGGGTCATTCACCCCTCCACTTT. Variable domain in full (rest from reference TRBV19 and TRBJ1-6): DGGITQSPKYLFRKEGQNVTLSCEQNLNHDAMYWYRQDPGQGLRLIYYSQIVNDFQKGDIAEGYSVSREKKESFPLTVTSAQKNPTAFYLCASRYDGGHSPLHFGNGTRLTVT.

The V call is TRBV9, the J call TRBJ1-1; D gene ambiguous. Germline values: CDR1 SGDLS, CDR2 YYNGEE. This CDR3 region has 11 residues. V lost 6 bases, J lost 5 bases, and 8 bases lay in between. CDR3 DNA sequence: TGTGCCAGCACCTCAGTAACTGAAGCTTTCTTT. This gives the protein CASTSVTEAFF.

The chain combines TRBV3-1 (or the pseudogene TRBV3-2) with TRBJ1-2; D might be TRBD1 (5 bases). This CDR3 region has 15 residues. Germline values: CDR1 LGHDT, CDR2 YNNKEL (reference sequence). V was cut by 0 bases and J by 2 bases, with 10 bases left in between. The CDR3 sequence is CASSQDSHRNYGYTF. CDR3 coding DNA: TGTGCCAGCAGCCAAGATAGCCACAGGAACTATGGCTACACCTTC.